This is a list of T cell receptor beta chains from one sample in a study of T cells after somatic rescue of genetic block. Sequencing was performed with immunoSEQ multiplex PCR; in TCRdb, only in-frame clones are kept and a portion is missing. The table has 100,000 to 120,000 clones, around nine tenths seen once. Material: peripheral blood mononuclear cells (PBMCs). All receptors come from a woman younger than 30. Each CDR3 is given with its conserved first and last residue. Fields, in order: clone size, J gene, V gene, D gene, CDR3 protein, CDR3 DNA. The D gene is left open where the match is weak. Clone size is shown for a subset of rows, as once, few, many or a class of expanded clone.

. TRBJ1-1 TRBV2 . CAILGRRNTEAFF TGTGCCATCCTAGGAAGGCGGAACACTGAAGCTTTCTTT
. TRBJ1-2 TRBV7-2 . CASSLIGRGASGYTF TGTGCCAGCAGCTTAATTGGCCGGGGGGCGAGTGGCTACACCTTC
. TRBJ1-2 TRBV18 . CASSFLAVGGYTF TGTGCCAGCTCATTCCTCGCCGTAGGTGGCTACACCTTC
. TRBJ2-7 TRBV7-2 . CASSLGPFSYEQYF TGTGCCAGCAGCTTAGGACCCTTCTCCTACGAGCAGTACTTC
. TRBJ2-5 TRBV6-6 . CASSPGRGMETQYF TGTGCCAGCAGTCCCGGGAGAGGGATGGAGACCCAGTACTTC
. TRBJ1-5 TRBV19 TRBD1 CASTPQGPNQPQHF TGTGCCAGTACCCCACAGGGGCCCAATCAGCCCCAGCATTTT
. TRBJ2-7 TRBV18 TRBD1 CASSPSGQLYEQYF TGTGCCAGCTCACCGTCGGGACAGTTATACGAGCAGTACTTC
once TRBJ2-3 TRBV7-3 TRBD2 CASSPRGGPDTQYF TGTGCCAGCAGCCCCCGGGGGGGCCCAGATACGCAGTATTTT
. TRBJ2-3 TRBV6-1 TRBD2 CASSELAGVTTDTQYF TGTGCCAGCAGTGAACTAGCGGGAGTTACCACAGATACGCAGTATTTT
. TRBJ2-5 TRBV7-6 . CASSFAPSTGNGETQYF TGTGCCAGCAGCTTCGCGCCAAGTACGGGGAACGGAGAGACCCAGTACTTC
once TRBJ2-7 TRBV19 TRBD2 CASSIDRGVEQYF TGTGCCAGTAGTATAGATCGGGGGGTCGAGCAGTACTTC
once TRBJ2-6 TRBV5-1 TRBD1 CASSLDPRRDRGSSGANVLTF TGCGCCAGCAGCTTGGACCCCCGGAGGGACAGGGGAAGTTCTGGGGCCAACGTCCTGACTTTC
few TRBJ1-1 TRBV18 . CASSPGSGPEAFF TGTGCCAGCTCACCAGGGAGCGGCCCTGAAGCTTTCTTT
. TRBJ2-7 TRBV10-3 TRBD1 CAISKPQGADEQYF TGTGCCATCAGTAAACCCCAGGGGGCTGACGAGCAGTACTTC
. TRBJ2-2 TRBV29-1 TRBD1 CSVRQGVATGELFF TGCAGCGTGAGACAGGGAGTCGCCACCGGGGAGCTGTTTTTT
. TRBJ2-3 TRBV19 . CASSPRAARDTQYF TGTGCCAGTAGTCCACGTGCGGCGCGAGATACGCAGTATTTT
. TRBJ2-5 TRBV5-5 . CASSPPGLGETQYF TGTGCCAGCAGCCCCCCGGGGCTGGGAGAGACCCAGTACTTC
once TRBJ2-7 TRBV2 TRBD1 CASSGTGRPYEQYF TGTGCCAGCAGTGGGACAGGGAGGCCCTACGAGCAGTACTTC
. TRBJ2-3 TRBV4-2 . CASSQTRTTTLFTDTQYF TGTGCCAGCAGCCAAACCAGGACTACCACCCTATTCACAGATACGCAGTATTTT
. TRBJ2-3 TRBV6-1 . CASRTTAFLTDTQYF TGTGCCAGCAGGACCACAGCTTTTCTCACAGATACGCAGTATTTT
. TRBJ2-5 TRBV29-1 . CSVDGETQYF TGCAGCGTTGATGGAGAGACCCAGTACTTC
. TRBJ1-2 TRBV4-1 . CASSQDPDSLNYGYTF TGCGCCAGCAGCCAAGATCCGGACAGCCTAAACTATGGCTACACCTTC
. TRBJ2-2 TRBV30 TRBD2 CAWSGLSGGRQPWELFF TGTGCCTGGAGTGGGCTTAGCGGGGGGCGCCAACCGTGGGAGCTGTTTTTT
. TRBJ1-2 TRBV10-3 . CAISDQASSPDGYTF TGTGCCATCAGTGATCAGGCTTCCTCCCCCGATGGCTACACCTTC
few TRBJ2-7 TRBV18 . CASSPMEGPSLEQYF TGTGCCAGCTCACCAATGGAGGGTCCCTCGTTGGAGCAGTACTTC
. TRBJ1-1 TRBV7-9 TRBD1 CASSSTGLGTEAFF TGTGCCAGCAGCTCGACAGGGCTAGGCACTGAAGCTTTCTTT
. TRBJ2-2 TRBV2 TRBD2 CASSPTSGAVGELFF TGTGCCAGCAGTCCGACTAGCGGGGCGGTCGGGGAGCTGTTTTTT
. TRBJ2-2 TRBV2 TRBD2 CASRRTSADRELFF TGTGCCAGCAGAAGGACTAGCGCCGACCGGGAGCTGTTTTTT
. TRBJ2-5 TRBV11-2 . CASSLGSRQETQYF TGTGCCAGCAGCTTAGGGTCCCGCCAAGAGACCCAGTACTTC
. TRBJ1-2 TRBV6-1 . CASSDTIGSYGYTF TGTGCCAGCAGTGATACTATCGGATCCTATGGCTACACCTTC
. TRBJ1-6 TRBV6-6 . CASHTTNSPLHF TGTGCCAGCCACACCACAAATTCACCCCTCCACTTT
few TRBJ2-2 TRBV7-3 . CASSRYTGELFF TGTGCCAGCAGCCGTTACACCGGGGAGCTGTTTTTT
. TRBJ1-1 TRBV4-3 . CASSQGNSGQDTNTEAFF TGCGCCAGCAGCCAAGGAAATTCGGGACAAGATACGAACACTGAAGCTTTCTTT
. TRBJ1-4 TRBV7-9 TRBD1 CASSFPDRGEVKLFF TGTGCCAGCAGCTTTCCGGACAGGGGGGAAGTGAAACTGTTTTTT
. TRBJ2-1 TRBV9 TRBD1 CASSANRGNEQFF TGTGCCAGCAGCGCTAACAGGGGAAATGAGCAGTTCTTC
. TRBJ1-1 TRBV27 . CASSLRGYMNTEAFF TGTGCCAGCAGTTTACGGGGATACATGAACACTGAAGCTTTCTTT
. TRBJ1-3 TRBV6-5 . CASGDLGGSGNTIYF TGTGCCAGCGGGGACCTAGGGGGCTCTGGAAACACCATATATTTT
. TRBJ1-2 TRBV5-6 TRBD1 CASSTPRQGNYGYTF TGTGCCAGCAGCACCCCCCGACAGGGAAACTATGGCTACACCTTC
. TRBJ1-5 TRBV18 . CASSPGGGNQPQHF TGTGCCAGCTCACCAGGGGGCGGCAATCAGCCCCAGCATTTT
. TRBJ2-1 TRBV19 . CASAHGNEQFF TGTGCCAGCGCTCATGGAAATGAGCAGTTCTTC
. TRBJ1-2 TRBV7-9 . CASSFRLGDGYTF TGTGCCAGCAGCTTCCGCCTGGGAGATGGCTACACCTTC
. TRBJ2-1 TRBV30 TRBD2 CAVGAGDHNEQFF TGTGCCGTGGGAGCGGGGGATCACAATGAGCAGTTCTTC
. TRBJ2-3 TRBV7-9 . CASSLLDTQYF TGTGCCAGCAGCCTCCTAGATACGCAGTATTTT
. TRBJ2-5 TRBV28 . CASSSGGAGTQYF TGTGCCAGCAGTTCCGGGGGTGCGGGGACCCAGTACTTC
. TRBJ2-3 TRBV19 TRBD2 CASSRTSGADTQYF TGTGCCAGTAGCCGTACTAGCGGGGCAGATACGCAGTATTTT
. TRBJ1-3 TRBV6-1 . CASTLGGNSGNTIYF TGTGCCAGCACCCTAGGGGGGAATTCTGGAAACACCATATATTTT
. TRBJ2-1 TRBV5-6 . CASSRLTNEQFF TGTGCCAGCAGTCGACTCACCAATGAGCAGTTCTTC
. TRBJ1-6 TRBV18 TRBD1 CASSPRSGTGGSKDSPLHF TGTGCCAGCTCACCACGTTCCGGGACAGGGGGCAGTAAGGATTCACCCCTCCACTTT
. TRBJ2-5 TRBV5-4 . CASSSTARMSTQYF TGTGCCAGCAGCTCAACGGCCCGGATGTCGACCCAGTACTTC
. TRBJ1-1 TRBV5-4 . CASSLVGRNTEAFF TGTGCCAGCAGCTTGGTGGGCAGGAACACTGAAGCTTTCTTT
. TRBJ1-2 TRBV9 TRBD1 CASSVGYRGLRGYTF TGTGCCAGCAGCGTAGGTTACAGGGGGCTCCGAGGCTACACCTTC
once TRBJ2-5 TRBV5-6 . CASSLGGTQYF TGTGCCAGCAGCTTGGGAGGGACCCAGTACTTC
. TRBJ2-1 TRBV30 . CAWSKGSYNEQFF TGTGCCTGGAGTAAAGGTTCCTACAATGAGCAGTTCTTC
. TRBJ1-2 TRBV27 . CASSPSRQSYGYTF TGTGCCAGCAGTCCGTCGCGACAAAGCTATGGCTACACCTTC
. TRBJ2-7 TRBV7-9 TRBD2 CASSSSGGRSYEQYF TGTGCCAGCAGCTCTAGCGGGGGGAGGTCCTACGAGCAGTACTTC